Listed below are T cell receptor beta chains from one sample, sequenced in a study of Ad26.COV2.S vaccination and SARS-CoV-2 variants. Libraries were prepared by immunoSEQ multiplex PCR; TCRdb keeps only in-frame clonotypes and omits some of them. The data show about 320,000 clones, 85% seen once. Specimen: peripheral blood, collected in a trial of Ad26.COV2.S vaccine versus placebo. These receptors originate from a person between 18 and 59 years old who received the Ad26.COV2.S COVID-19 vaccine or a placebo. Both conserved end residues are part of each CDR3. Fields, in order: D gene, clone size, V gene, J gene, CDR3 protein, CDR3 DNA. The D gene is left open where the match is weak. The size field is filled for only some rows; it gives once, few, many or a size class.

D: -
size: -
V: TRBV28
J: TRBJ2-3
CDR3: CASSLWGQPGTQYF
DNA: TGTGCCAGCAGTTTATGGGGCCAGCCAGGTACGCAGTATTTT

D: TRBD1
size: few
V: TRBV28
J: TRBJ1-6
CDR3: CASWDRTNSPLHF
DNA: TGTGCCAGCTGGGACAGGACTAATTCACCCCTCCACTTT

D: -
size: few
V: TRBV25-1
J: TRBJ2-2
CDR3: CASSEIRETGNTGELFF
DNA: TGTGCCAGCAGTGAAATTAGAGAGACAGGGAACACCGGGGAGCTGTTTTTT

D: -
size: -
V: TRBV7-9
J: TRBJ2-5
CDR3: CASSFLTAGETQYF
DNA: TGTGCCAGCAGCTTTTTGACGGCTGGCGAGACCCAGTACTTC

D: -
size: -
V: TRBV20-1
J: TRBJ1-1
CDR3: CSARLITEAFF
DNA: TGCAGTGCCAGACTAATAACCGAAGCTTTCTTT

D: TRBD1
size: -
V: TRBV18
J: TRBJ2-1
CDR3: CASSVTGVGAEQFF
DNA: TGTGCCAGCTCAGTAACAGGGGTAGGCGCGGAGCAGTTCTTC

D: -
size: -
V: TRBV19
J: TRBJ1-5
CDR3: CASSIGTGALNQPQHF
DNA: TGTGCCAGTAGTATAGGGACTGGCGCTCTCAATCAGCCCCAGCATTTT

D: -
size: -
V: TRBV19
J: TRBJ2-1
CDR3: CASSKGWDTNEQFF
DNA: TGTGCCAGTAGCAAAGGTTGGGACACCAATGAGCAGTTCTTC

D: -
size: -
V: TRBV15
J: TRBJ2-3
CDR3: CATSRDLGPDTQYF
DNA: TGTGCCACCAGCAGAGATCTAGGTCCAGATACGCAGTATTTT

D: -
size: few
V: TRBV27
J: TRBJ2-3
CDR3: CASSPFRAEGVDTQYF
DNA: TGTGCCAGCAGTCCATTCCGGGCCGAGGGGGTGGATACGCAGTATTTT

D: -
size: -
V: TRBV18
J: TRBJ2-7
CDR3: CASSPPGFHEQYF
DNA: TGTGCCAGCTCACCACCAGGGTTCCACGAGCAGTACTTC

D: -
size: once
V: TRBV30
J: TRBJ1-4
CDR3: CAWSSYEKLFF
DNA: TGTGCCTGGAGTTCGTATGAAAAACTGTTTTTT

D: -
size: -
V: TRBV6-5
J: TRBJ1-2
CDR3: CASSYSGGGYGYTF
DNA: TGTGCCAGCAGTTACTCCGGGGGCGGCTATGGCTACACCTTC

D: TRBD1
size: -
V: TRBV2
J: TRBJ1-5
CDR3: CASSRQGAPQHF
DNA: TGTGCCAGCAGTAGACAGGGGGCGCCCCAGCATTTT

D: -
size: -
V: TRBV4-2
J: TRBJ2-7
CDR3: CASSQDGGGPYEQYF
DNA: TGTGCCAGCAGCCAAGATGGAGGGGGGCCCTACGAGCAGTACTTC

D: TRBD2
size: -
V: TRBV4-1
J: TRBJ2-2
CDR3: CASSHGLVTGELFF
DNA: TGCGCCAGCAGCCACGGACTAGTTACCGGGGAGCTGTTTTTT

D: TRBD1
size: -
V: TRBV6-6
J: TRBJ1-1
CDR3: CASSYSTVDRDTEAFF
DNA: TGTGCCAGCAGTTACTCGACCGTGGACAGGGACACTGAAGCTTTCTTT

D: -
size: -
V: TRBV4-2
J: TRBJ1-5
CDR3: CASSPEGPGGNQPQHF
DNA: TGTGCCAGCAGCCCTGAAGGTCCGGGCGGCAATCAGCCCCAGCATTTT

D: -
size: few
V: TRBV7-8
J: TRBJ1-1
CDR3: CASAGQSNTEAFF
DNA: TGTGCCAGCGCGGGGCAGTCGAACACTGAAGCTTTCTTT

D: TRBD2
size: -
V: TRBV7-8
J: TRBJ2-2
CDR3: CASSSPTSGIGELFF
DNA: TGTGCCAGCAGCTCCCCGACTAGCGGGATCGGGGAGCTGTTTTTT

D: TRBD2
size: -
V: TRBV6-5
J: TRBJ2-7
CDR3: CASSRTSGGPDEQYF
DNA: TGTGCCAGCAGTCGCACTAGCGGGGGGCCGGACGAGCAGTACTTC

D: -
size: -
V: TRBV27
J: TRBJ2-2
CDR3: CASSRTGELFF
DNA: TGTGCCAGCTCTAGAACCGGGGAGCTGTTTTTT

D: -
size: -
V: TRBV29-1
J: TRBJ2-3
CDR3: CSGVQGVTDTQYF
DNA: TGCAGCGGCGTACAGGGTGTGACAGATACGCAGTATTTT

D: -
size: -
V: TRBV11-3
J: TRBJ1-2
CDR3: CASSYHPGGSANYGYTF
DNA: TGTGCCAGCAGCTACCACCCAGGTGGCTCAGCTAACTATGGCTACACCTTC

D: -
size: -
V: TRBV7-6
J: TRBJ2-1
CDR3: CASSQDSSYNEQFF
DNA: TGTGCCAGCAGCCAGGACAGTTCCTACAATGAGCAGTTCTTC

D: -
size: -
V: TRBV6-5
J: TRBJ2-3
CDR3: CASISHPQGGTQYF
DNA: TGTGCCAGCATTTCACACCCCCAAGGTGGTACGCAGTATTTT